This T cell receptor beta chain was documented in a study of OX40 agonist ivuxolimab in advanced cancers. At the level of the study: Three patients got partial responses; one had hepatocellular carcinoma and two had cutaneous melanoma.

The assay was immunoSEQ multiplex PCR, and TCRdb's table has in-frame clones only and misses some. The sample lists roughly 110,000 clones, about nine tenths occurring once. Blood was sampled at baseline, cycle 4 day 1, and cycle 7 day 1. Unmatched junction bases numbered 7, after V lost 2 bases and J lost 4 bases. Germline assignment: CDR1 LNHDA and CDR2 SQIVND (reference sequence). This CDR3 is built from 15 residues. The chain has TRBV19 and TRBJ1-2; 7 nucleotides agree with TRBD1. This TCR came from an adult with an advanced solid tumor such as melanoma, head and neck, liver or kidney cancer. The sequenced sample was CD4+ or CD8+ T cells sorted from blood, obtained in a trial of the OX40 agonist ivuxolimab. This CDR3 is CASSIKTGAGYGYTF. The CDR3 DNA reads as TGTGCCAGTAGTATAAAAACAGGGGCTGGCTATGGCTACACCTTC.